Presented here are 5 T cell receptor beta chains from one specimen sequenced in a study of cytotoxic CD8 clonotypes in ibrutinib-treated CLL. Clones were sequenced by immunoSEQ multiplex PCR, and TCRdb holds only the in-frame ones, with some missing. This sample yields some 81,000 clones, of which more than 75% are seen a single time; approximately 5.1% belongs to the top ten. Specimen: PBMCs, collected after 12 months of ibrutinib treatment. The receptors stem from a human donor with chronic lymphocytic leukemia.

The J gene is TRBJ2-2, the V gene TRBV16; D is unresolved. Trimming took off 3 bases at V and 4 bases at J, with 3 bases between the two ends. This CDR3 is built from 12 residues. Looked up from germline, CDR1 is KGHSY and CDR2 is FQNENV. The CDR3 is CASSHGTGELFF. The CDR3 DNA sequence: TGTGCCAGCAGCCATGGCACCGGGGAGCTGTTTTTT.

The chain joins TRBV30 to TRBJ2-6, with a tentative D call TRBD2 (6 bases). The CDR3 runs to 14 residues. Deletions cut 2 bases from V and 2 bases from J, with 7 bases between. Germline assignment: CDR1 GTSNPN and CDR2 SVGIG (reference sequence). CDR3 nucleotides: TGTGCCTGGAGTTGGGGGGCTGGGGCCAACGTCCTGACTTTC. Translation: CAWSWGAGANVLTF.

This sequence joins TRBV19 and TRBJ2-7; D is perhaps TRBD2 (6 bases). The germline V and J ends were trimmed by 0 bases and 4 bases, with 7 bases remaining between them. This CDR3 has 13 residues. Germline loops: CDR1 LNHDA, CDR2 SQIVND (reference sequence). In DNA form, the CDR3 reads TGTGCCAGTAGTATAGAGGGAGGTTACGAGCAGTACTTC. It codes for CASSIEGGYEQYF.

V gene TRBV5-6 combines with J gene TRBJ2-1; D call uncertain. The V gene's germline CDR1 is SGHDT and CDR2 YYEEEE. With 0 bases removed from V and 0 bases from J, the gap between germline ends came to 10 bases. The CDR3 is made up of 16 amino acids. For the CDR3, the DNA is TGTGCCAGCAGCTTGGCCCCCTCCGGCTCCTACAATGAGCAGTTCTTC. Protein product: CASSLAPSGSYNEQFF.

The rearrangement uses TRBV18 and TRBJ2-6; D is possibly TRBD1 or TRBD2 (5 bases each). Per the germline V gene, CDR1 is KGHSH and CDR2 is LQKENI. The germline V and J ends were trimmed by 4 bases and 0 bases, with 16 bases remaining between them. This CDR3 spans 18 amino acids. The CDR3 protein is CASSLWDRGPSGANVLTF. In DNA form, the CDR3 reads TGTGCCAGCTCACTCTGGGATAGGGGACCCTCTGGGGCCAACGTCCTGACTTTC.